Reported below is one T cell receptor (beta chain). Its antigen is undetermined. The V and J ends lost 5 bases and 10 bases, in that order; junction bases with no gene match: 8. The CDR3 consists of 14 residues. Germline assignment: CDR1 GTSNPN and CDR2 SVGIG (reference sequence). Deep-level settings were used for running the assay. Some clones are missing from TCRdb's copy, which holds only in-frame ones; the method was immunoSEQ multiplex PCR. The sample lists around 750,000 clones, around 67% occurring once. This sample was taken from a study of shared clonotypes between healthy human individuals. The study, taken as a whole, reports: Sharing across four donors was seen in 4% to 6.5% of naive CD4 clonotypes.

This receptor was identified in a woman under 40 in good health. This chain links TRBV30 with TRBJ1-4; 12 bases align to TRBD1. Sequencing used memory CD4+ T cells sorted from blood. Noted subset: CD45RA-negative fraction. CDR3: CAWGTGTGGRKLFF. The CDR3 DNA is TGTGCCTGGGGTACCGGGACAGGGGGCAGAAAACTGTTTTTT. The variable domain in full, completed from reference TRBV30 and TRBJ1-4, reads SQTIHQWPATLVQPVGSPLSLECTVEGTSNPNLYWYRQAAGRGLQLLFYSVGIGQISSEVPQNLSASRPQDRQFILSSKKLLLSDSGFYLCAWGTGTGGRKLFFGSGTQLSVL.